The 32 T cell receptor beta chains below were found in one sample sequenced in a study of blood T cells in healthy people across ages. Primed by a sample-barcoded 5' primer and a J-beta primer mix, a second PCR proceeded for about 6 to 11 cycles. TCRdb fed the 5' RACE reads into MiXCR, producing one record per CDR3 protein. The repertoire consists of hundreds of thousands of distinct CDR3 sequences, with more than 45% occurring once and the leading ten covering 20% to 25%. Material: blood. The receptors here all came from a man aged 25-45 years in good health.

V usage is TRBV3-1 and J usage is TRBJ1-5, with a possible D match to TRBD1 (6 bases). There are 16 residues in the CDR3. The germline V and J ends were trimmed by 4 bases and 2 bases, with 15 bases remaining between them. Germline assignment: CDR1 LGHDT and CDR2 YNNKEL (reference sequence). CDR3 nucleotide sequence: TGTGCCAGCAGCCTTAAGGGGGGGGGGCGCAATCAGCCCCAGCATTTT. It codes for CASSLKGGGRNQPQHF.

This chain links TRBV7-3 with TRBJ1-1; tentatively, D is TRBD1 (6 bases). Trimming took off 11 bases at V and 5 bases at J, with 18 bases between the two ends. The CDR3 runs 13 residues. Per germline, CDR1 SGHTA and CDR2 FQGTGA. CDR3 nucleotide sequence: TGTGCCTCCAAGGGGGGACTGGGAACTGAAGCTTTCTTT. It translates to CASKGGLGTEAFF.

CDR3 nucleotides: TGTGCCAGCACCCCCGGACTAGCGCGAGAAGAGACCCAGTACTTC. Protein: CASTPGLAREETQYF. The rearrangement joins TRBV7-2 to TRBJ2-5, with 9 nucleotides matching TRBD2. This CDR3 has 15 residues. V lost 7 bases to trimming and J lost 3 bases; unmatched junction nucleotides: 9. Looked up from germline, CDR1 is SGHTA and CDR2 is FQGNSA.

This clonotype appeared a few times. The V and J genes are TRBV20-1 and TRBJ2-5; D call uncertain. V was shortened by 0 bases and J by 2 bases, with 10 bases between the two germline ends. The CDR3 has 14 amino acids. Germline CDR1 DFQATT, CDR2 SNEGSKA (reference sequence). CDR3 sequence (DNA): TGCAGTGCTAGAGAAAGTCTACCGCAAGAGACCCAGTACTTC. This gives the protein CSARESLPQETQYF.

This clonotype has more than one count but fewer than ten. The CDR3 sequence: CASSLVTSGGNEQFF. For the CDR3, the DNA is TGTGCCAGCAGCTTAGTGACTAGCGGGGGGAATGAGCAGTTCTTC. The V and J genes are TRBV7-2 and TRBJ2-1; the match to TRBD2 covers 13 bases. The CDR3 loop spans 15 amino acids. With V trimmed by 1 base and J by 7 bases, 1 base remained unmatched. Germline V gene lookup returns CDR1 SGHTA and CDR2 FQGNSA.

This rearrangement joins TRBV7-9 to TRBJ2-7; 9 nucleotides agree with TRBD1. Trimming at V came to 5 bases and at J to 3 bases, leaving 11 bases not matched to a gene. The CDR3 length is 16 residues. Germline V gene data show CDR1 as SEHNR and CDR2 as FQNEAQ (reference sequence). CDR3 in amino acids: CASSGGPGTGFYEQYF. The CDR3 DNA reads TGTGCCAGCAGCGGGGGGCCCGGGACAGGGTTCTACGAGCAGTACTTC.

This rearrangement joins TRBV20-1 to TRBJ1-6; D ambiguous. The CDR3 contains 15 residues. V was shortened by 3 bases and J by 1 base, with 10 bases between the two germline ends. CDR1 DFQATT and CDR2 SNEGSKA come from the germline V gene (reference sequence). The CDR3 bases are TGCAGTGCTAGTCCGGACGGATCCTATAATTCACCCCTCCACTTT. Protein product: CSASPDGSYNSPLHF.

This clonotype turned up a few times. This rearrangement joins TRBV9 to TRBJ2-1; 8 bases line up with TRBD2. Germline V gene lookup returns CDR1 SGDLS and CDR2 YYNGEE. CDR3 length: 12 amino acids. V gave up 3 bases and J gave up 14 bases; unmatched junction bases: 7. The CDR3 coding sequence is TGTGCCAGCAGCGCTCGGGGGGGGGAAAAGTTCTTC. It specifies CASSARGGEKFF. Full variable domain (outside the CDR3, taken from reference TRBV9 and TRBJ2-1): DSGVTQTPKHLITATGQRVTLRCSPRSGDLSVYWYQQSLDQGLQFLIQYYNGEERAKGNILERFSAQQFPDLHSELNLSSLELGDSALYFCASSARGGEKFFGPGTRLTVL.

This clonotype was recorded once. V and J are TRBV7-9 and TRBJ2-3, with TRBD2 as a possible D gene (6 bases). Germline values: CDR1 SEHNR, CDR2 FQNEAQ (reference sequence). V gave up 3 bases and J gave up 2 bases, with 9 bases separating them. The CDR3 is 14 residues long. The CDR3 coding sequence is TGTGCCAGCAGCTTCGGGACTCTCACAGATACGCAGTATTTT. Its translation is CASSFGTLTDTQYF.

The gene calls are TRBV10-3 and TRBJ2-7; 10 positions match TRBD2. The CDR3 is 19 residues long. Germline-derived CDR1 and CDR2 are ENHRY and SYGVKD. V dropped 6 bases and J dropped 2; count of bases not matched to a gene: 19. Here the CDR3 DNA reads TGTGCCATCAGATTATACCGGGACGAGAGGACTAGCGGCACCTACGAGCAGTACTTC. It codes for CAIRLYRDERTSGTYEQYF.

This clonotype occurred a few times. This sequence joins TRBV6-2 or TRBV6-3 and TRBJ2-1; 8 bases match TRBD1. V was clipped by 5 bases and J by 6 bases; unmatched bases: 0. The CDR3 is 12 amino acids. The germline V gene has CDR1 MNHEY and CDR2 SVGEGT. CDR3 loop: CASSGQGNEQFF. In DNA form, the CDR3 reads TGTGCCAGCAGTGGACAGGGCAATGAGCAGTTCTTC.

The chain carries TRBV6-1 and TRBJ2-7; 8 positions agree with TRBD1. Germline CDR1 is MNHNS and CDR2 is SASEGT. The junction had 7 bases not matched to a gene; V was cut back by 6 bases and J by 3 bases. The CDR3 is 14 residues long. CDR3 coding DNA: TGTGCCAGCAGACAAAGGACAGGGAGCTACGAGCAGTACTTC. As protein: CASRQRTGSYEQYF.

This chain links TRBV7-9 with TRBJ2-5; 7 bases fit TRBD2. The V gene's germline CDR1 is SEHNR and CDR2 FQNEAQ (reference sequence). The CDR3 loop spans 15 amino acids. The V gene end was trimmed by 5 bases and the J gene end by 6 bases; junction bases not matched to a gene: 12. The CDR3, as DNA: TGTGCCAGCAGCCCTAACTGGGGGGGGTTGAAGACCCAGTACTTC. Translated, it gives CASSPNWGGLKTQYF.

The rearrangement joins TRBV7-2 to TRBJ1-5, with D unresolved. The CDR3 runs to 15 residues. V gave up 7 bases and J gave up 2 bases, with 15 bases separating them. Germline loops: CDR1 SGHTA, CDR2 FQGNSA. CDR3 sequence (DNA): TGTGCCAGCACCAACTTTGGCCGGGGCAATCAGCCCCAGCATTTT. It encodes CASTNFGRGNQPQHF. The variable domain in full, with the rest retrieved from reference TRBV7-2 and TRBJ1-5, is GAGVSQSPSNKVTEKGKDVELRCDPISGHTALYWYRQSLGQGLEFLIYFQGNSAPDKSGLPSDRFSAERTGGSVSTLTIQRTQQEDSAVYLCASTNFGRGNQPQHFGDGTRLSIL.

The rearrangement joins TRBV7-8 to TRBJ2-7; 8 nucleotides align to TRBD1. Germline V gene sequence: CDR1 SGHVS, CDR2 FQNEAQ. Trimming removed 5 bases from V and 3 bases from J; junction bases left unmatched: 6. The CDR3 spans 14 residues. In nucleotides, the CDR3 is TGTGCCAGCAGCCCGATCGACAGGGGCTACGAGCAGTACTTC. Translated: CASSPIDRGYEQYF.

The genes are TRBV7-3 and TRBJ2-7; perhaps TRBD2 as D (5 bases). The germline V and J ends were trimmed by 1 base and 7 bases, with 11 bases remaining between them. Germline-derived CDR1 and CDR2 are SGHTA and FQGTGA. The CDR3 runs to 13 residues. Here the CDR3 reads CASSLNPRTEQYF. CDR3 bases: TGTGCCAGCAGCTTAAACCCCCGGACTGAGCAGTACTTC.

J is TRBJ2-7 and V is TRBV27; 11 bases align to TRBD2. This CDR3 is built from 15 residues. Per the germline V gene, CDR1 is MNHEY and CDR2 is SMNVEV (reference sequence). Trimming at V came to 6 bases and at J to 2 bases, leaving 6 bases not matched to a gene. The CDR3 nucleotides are TGTGCCAGCAGACCAGGGACTAGCGGAACCTACGAGCAGTACTTC. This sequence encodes CASRPGTSGTYEQYF.

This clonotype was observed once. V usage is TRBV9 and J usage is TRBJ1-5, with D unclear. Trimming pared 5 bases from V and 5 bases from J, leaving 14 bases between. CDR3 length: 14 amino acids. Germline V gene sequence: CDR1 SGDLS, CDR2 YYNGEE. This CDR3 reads CASSTLGLDQPQHF. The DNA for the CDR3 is TGTGCCAGCAGTACTTTAGGGTTGGATCAGCCCCAGCATTTT. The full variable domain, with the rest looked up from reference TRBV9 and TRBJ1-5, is DSGVTQTPKHLITATGQRVTLRCSPRSGDLSVYWYQQSLDQGLQFLIQYYNGEERAKGNILERFSAQQFPDLHSELNLSSLELGDSALYFCASSTLGLDQPQHFGDGTRLSIL.

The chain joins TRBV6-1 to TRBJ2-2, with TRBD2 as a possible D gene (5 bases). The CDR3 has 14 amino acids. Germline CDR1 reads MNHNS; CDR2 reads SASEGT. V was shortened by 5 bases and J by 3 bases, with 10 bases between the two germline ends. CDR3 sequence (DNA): TGTGCCAGCAGTATCGGGGTTTACACCGGGGAGCTGTTTTTT. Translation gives CASSIGVYTGELFF.

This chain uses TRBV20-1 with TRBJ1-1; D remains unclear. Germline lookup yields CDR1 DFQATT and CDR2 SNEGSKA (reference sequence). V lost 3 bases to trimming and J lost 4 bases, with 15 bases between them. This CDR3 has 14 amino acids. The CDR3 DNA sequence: TGCAGTGCTAGGAGTTTAAGGAAGGGCACTGAAGCTTTCTTT. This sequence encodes CSARSLRKGTEAFF.

The CDR3 nucleotides read TGTGCCAGCAGCTTAGTAGGTGGGACTAGTAATATCCAGCAGTACTTC. This sequence encodes CASSLVGGTSNIQQYF. This sequence joins TRBV7-2 and TRBJ2-4; 8 bases are a match to TRBD2. V gave up 1 base and J gave up 13 bases; unmatched junction bases: 15. The CDR3 spans 16 residues. Germline V gene data show CDR1 as SGHTA and CDR2 as FQGNSA.

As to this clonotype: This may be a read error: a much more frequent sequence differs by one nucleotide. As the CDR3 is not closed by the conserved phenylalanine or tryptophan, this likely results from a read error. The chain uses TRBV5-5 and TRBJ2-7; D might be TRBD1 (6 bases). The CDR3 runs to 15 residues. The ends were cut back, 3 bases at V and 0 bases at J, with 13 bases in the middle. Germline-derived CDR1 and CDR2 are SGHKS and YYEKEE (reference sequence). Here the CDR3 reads CASSSGTTGSYEQYC. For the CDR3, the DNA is TGTGCCAGCAGCTCCGGGACAACTGGCTCCTACGAGCAGTACTGC.

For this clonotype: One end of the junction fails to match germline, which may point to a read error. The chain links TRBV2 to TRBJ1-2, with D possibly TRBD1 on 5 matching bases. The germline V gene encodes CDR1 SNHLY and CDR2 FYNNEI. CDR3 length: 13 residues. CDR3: CASRDRGKHGYTF. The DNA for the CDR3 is TGTGCCAGCCGTGACCGGGGGAAGCACGGCTACACCTTC.

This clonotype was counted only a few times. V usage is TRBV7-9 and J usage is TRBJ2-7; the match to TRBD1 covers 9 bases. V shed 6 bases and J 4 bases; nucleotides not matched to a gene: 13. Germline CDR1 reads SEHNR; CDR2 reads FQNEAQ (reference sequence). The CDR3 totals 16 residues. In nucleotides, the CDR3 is TGTGCCAGCAGATCCTTCCCGGGACAGGGTGGATACGAGCAGTACTTC. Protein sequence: CASRSFPGQGGYEQYF.

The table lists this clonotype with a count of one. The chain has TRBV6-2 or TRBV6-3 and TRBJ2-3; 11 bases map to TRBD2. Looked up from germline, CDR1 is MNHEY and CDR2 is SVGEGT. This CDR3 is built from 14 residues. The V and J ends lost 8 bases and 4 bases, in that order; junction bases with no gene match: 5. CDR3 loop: CASRLAGRSDTQYF. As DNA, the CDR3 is TGTGCCAGCCGACTAGCGGGGAGGTCAGATACGCAGTATTTT.

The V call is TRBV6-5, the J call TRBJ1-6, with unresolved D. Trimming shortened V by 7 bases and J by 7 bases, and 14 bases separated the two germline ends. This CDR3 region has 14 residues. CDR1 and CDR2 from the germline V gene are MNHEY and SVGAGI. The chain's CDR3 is CASKREFGNSPLHF. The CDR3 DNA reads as TGTGCCAGCAAGAGGGAATTTGGGAATTCACCCCTCCACTTT.

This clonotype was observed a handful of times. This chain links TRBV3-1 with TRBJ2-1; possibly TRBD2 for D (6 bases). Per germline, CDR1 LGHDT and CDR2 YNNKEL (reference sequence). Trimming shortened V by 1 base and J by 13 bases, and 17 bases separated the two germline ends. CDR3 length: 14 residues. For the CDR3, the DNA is TGTGCCAGCAGCCAAGTGGAGGGCGGCATGGGACAGTTCTTC. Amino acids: CASSQVEGGMGQFF.

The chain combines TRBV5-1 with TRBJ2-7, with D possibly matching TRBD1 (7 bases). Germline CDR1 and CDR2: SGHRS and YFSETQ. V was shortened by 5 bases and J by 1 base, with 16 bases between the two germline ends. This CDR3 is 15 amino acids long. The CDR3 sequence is CASSPTRDSSYEQYF. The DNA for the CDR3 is TGCGCCAGCAGTCCGACGCGGGACAGTTCCTACGAGCAGTACTTC.

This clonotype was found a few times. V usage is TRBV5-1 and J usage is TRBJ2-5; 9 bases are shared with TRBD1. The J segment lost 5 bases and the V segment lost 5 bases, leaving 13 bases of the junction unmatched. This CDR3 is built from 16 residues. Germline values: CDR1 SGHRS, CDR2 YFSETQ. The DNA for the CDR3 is TGCGCCAGCAGGTCCCGGACAGGGGCTGTTGAGGAGACCCAGTACTTC. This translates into CASRSRTGAVEETQYF.

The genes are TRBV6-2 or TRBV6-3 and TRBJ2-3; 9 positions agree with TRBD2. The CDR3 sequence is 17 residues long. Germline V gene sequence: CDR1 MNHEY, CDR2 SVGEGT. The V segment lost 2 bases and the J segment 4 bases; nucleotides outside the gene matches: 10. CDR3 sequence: CASSYLSGSIGADTQYF. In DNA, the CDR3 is TGTGCCAGCAGTTACCTTAGCGGGAGTATTGGTGCAGATACGCAGTATTTT.

The CDR3 region has the DNA TGTGCCAGCAGCCCAGTCAGGAGGGGGGCGACTGAAGCTTTCTTT. Translating gives CASSPVRRGATEAFF. The chain has TRBV14 and TRBJ1-1; weak D call: TRBD1 (6 bases). The germline V gene has CDR1 SGHDN and CDR2 FVKESK. This CDR3 is built from 15 residues. Deletions cut 4 bases from V and 5 bases from J, with 17 bases between.

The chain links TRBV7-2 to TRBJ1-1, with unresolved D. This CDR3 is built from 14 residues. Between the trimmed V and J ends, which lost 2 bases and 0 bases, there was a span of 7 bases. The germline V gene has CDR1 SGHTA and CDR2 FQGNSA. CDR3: CASSLNDLNTEAFF. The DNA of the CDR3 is TGTGCCAGCAGCTTAAACGACTTGAACACTGAAGCTTTCTTT.